This is a list of T cell receptor beta chains from one sample in a study of blood T cell repertoires in COVID-19. This table comes from immunoSEQ multiplex PCR, and its TCRdb copy is limited to in-frame clones, with some not included. The repertoire consists of a few hundred thousand clones, with 80% to 90% occurring once and the leading ten covering more than 5%. The sequenced sample was PBMCs or T cells enriched from blood (not recorded which). All receptors derive from a man aged 30 to 39 who had recovered from COVID-19. Both conserved end residues are part of each CDR3. Fields, in order: D gene, clone size, V gene, J gene, CDR3 DNA, CDR3 protein. The D gene is left open where the match is weak. Only part of the rows carry a size: once, few, many, or a class if the clone is expanded.

d_gene: -
abundance: -
v_gene: TRBV7-2
j_gene: TRBJ2-7
CDR3nt: TGTGCCAGCAGCTTAGACTTTATCTCCTACGAGCAGTACTTC
CDR3aa: CASSLDFISYEQYF

d_gene: -
abundance: -
v_gene: TRBV28
j_gene: TRBJ1-2
CDR3nt: TGTGCCAGCAGTCCACCAGGCTATGGGTATGGCTACACCTTC
CDR3aa: CASSPPGYGYGYTF

d_gene: -
abundance: -
v_gene: TRBV6-5
j_gene: TRBJ1-3
CDR3nt: TGTGCCAGCAGTTACAGGGAGGGCTCTGGAAACACCATATATTTT
CDR3aa: CASSYREGSGNTIYF

d_gene: -
abundance: -
v_gene: TRBV28
j_gene: TRBJ2-3
CDR3nt: TGTGCCAGCAGTTTTGGGCAGGCCACAGATACGCAGTATTTT
CDR3aa: CASSFGQATDTQYF

d_gene: TRBD1
abundance: once
v_gene: TRBV5-1
j_gene: TRBJ1-2
CDR3nt: TGCGCCAGCAGCATAACTCAGGGGGCGCTGAGCTATGGCTACACCTTC
CDR3aa: CASSITQGALSYGYTF

d_gene: -
abundance: once
v_gene: TRBV11-2
j_gene: TRBJ1-5
CDR3nt: TGTGCCAGCGCGGGGGGCAATCAGCCCCAGCATTTT
CDR3aa: CASAGGNQPQHF

d_gene: TRBD1
abundance: -
v_gene: TRBV6-5
j_gene: TRBJ1-5
CDR3nt: TGTGCCAGCATTGGACCCCTAGCAGGGGGTCGGCCCCAGCATTTT
CDR3aa: CASIGPLAGGRPQHF

d_gene: -
abundance: -
v_gene: TRBV28
j_gene: TRBJ1-5
CDR3nt: TGTGCCAGCAGCTTCACCGACCGGATACCCGGGGGGGACGATTTT
CDR3aa: CASSFTDRIPGGDDF

d_gene: -
abundance: -
v_gene: TRBV19
j_gene: TRBJ2-1
CDR3nt: TGTGCCAGTAGTCCTCTCGTGGGGGGGGCCAACTACAATGAGCAGTTCTTC
CDR3aa: CASSPLVGGANYNEQFF

d_gene: TRBD1
abundance: -
v_gene: TRBV2
j_gene: TRBJ1-2
CDR3nt: TGTGCCAGCAGGGACAGGGGTGACTATGGCTACACCTTC
CDR3aa: CASRDRGDYGYTF

d_gene: -
abundance: -
v_gene: TRBV2
j_gene: TRBJ1-2
CDR3nt: TGTGCCACCCAAGGGGACTATGGCTACACCTTC
CDR3aa: CATQGDYGYTF

d_gene: TRBD1
abundance: -
v_gene: TRBV4-1
j_gene: TRBJ1-5
CDR3nt: TGCGCCAGCAGCCGGACAGGGGAAAATAGCAATCAGCCCCAGCATTTT
CDR3aa: CASSRTGENSNQPQHF

d_gene: -
abundance: -
v_gene: TRBV18
j_gene: TRBJ2-2
CDR3nt: TGTGCCAGCTCACCAAACAGGGAGCTGTTTTTT
CDR3aa: CASSPNRELFF

d_gene: -
abundance: -
v_gene: TRBV30
j_gene: TRBJ2-1
CDR3nt: TGTGCCTGGAGTGTATTTGTCCACCCGAGTGAGCAGTTCTTC
CDR3aa: CAWSVFVHPSEQFF

d_gene: TRBD1
abundance: once
v_gene: TRBV7-6
j_gene: TRBJ2-3
CDR3nt: TGTGCCACGTATGAAGGGACAGGGGTGTATTTT
CDR3aa: CATYEGTGVYF

d_gene: TRBD2
abundance: -
v_gene: TRBV27
j_gene: TRBJ2-2
CDR3nt: TGTGCCAGCAGTTTATTCCGGCTAGCGGATAACACCGGGGAGCTGTTTTTT
CDR3aa: CASSLFRLADNTGELFF

d_gene: TRBD2
abundance: -
v_gene: TRBV6-1
j_gene: TRBJ2-3
CDR3nt: TGTGCCAGCAGTGAACGGGGGGCAGATACGCAGTATTTT
CDR3aa: CASSERGADTQYF

d_gene: TRBD1
abundance: few
v_gene: TRBV7-8
j_gene: TRBJ1-2
CDR3nt: TGTGCCAGCAGCCAACGGGACAGCTATGGCTACACCTTC
CDR3aa: CASSQRDSYGYTF

d_gene: TRBD1
abundance: -
v_gene: TRBV19
j_gene: TRBJ2-5
CDR3nt: TGTGCCAGTAGTAAGGTCGGACAGGGCCAGACCCAGTACTTC
CDR3aa: CASSKVGQGQTQYF

d_gene: -
abundance: few
v_gene: TRBV7-9
j_gene: TRBJ1-4
CDR3nt: TGTGCCAGCAGCTTAGGGACAACAACTAATGAAAAACTGTTTTTT
CDR3aa: CASSLGTTTNEKLFF

d_gene: -
abundance: -
v_gene: TRBV6-1
j_gene: TRBJ1-5
CDR3nt: TGTGCCAGCAGTGAGTGGACAGTTAGCAATCAGCCCCAGCATTTT
CDR3aa: CASSEWTVSNQPQHF

d_gene: -
abundance: few
v_gene: TRBV28
j_gene: TRBJ2-7
CDR3nt: TGTGCCAGCAGCCAAACAGGGTCGAGTGGCTACGAGCAGTACTTC
CDR3aa: CASSQTGSSGYEQYF

d_gene: TRBD1
abundance: -
v_gene: TRBV10-3
j_gene: TRBJ2-5
CDR3nt: TGTGCCATCAGTCCTTTGTGGCAGGGGGCTTTGCTCGGCCAAGAGACCCAGTACTTC
CDR3aa: CAISPLWQGALLGQETQYF

d_gene: -
abundance: -
v_gene: TRBV6-5
j_gene: TRBJ1-2
CDR3nt: TGTGCCAGCGCTGGGCCAGACTATGGCTACACCTTC
CDR3aa: CASAGPDYGYTF

d_gene: -
abundance: -
v_gene: TRBV18
j_gene: TRBJ1-3
CDR3nt: TGTGCCAGCTCACCACCTTCCGGGGGTGCTGGAAACACCATATATTTT
CDR3aa: CASSPPSGGAGNTIYF

d_gene: TRBD1
abundance: -
v_gene: TRBV2
j_gene: TRBJ2-3
CDR3nt: TGTGCCAGCTACCCTCCGGGACAGTTCACAGATACGCAGTATTTT
CDR3aa: CASYPPGQFTDTQYF

d_gene: TRBD1
abundance: once
v_gene: TRBV28
j_gene: TRBJ1-5
CDR3nt: TGTGCCAGCAGAACAGGGGCCCCTAGCAATCAGCCCCAGCATTTT
CDR3aa: CASRTGAPSNQPQHF

d_gene: TRBD1
abundance: -
v_gene: TRBV6-2/TRBV6-3
j_gene: TRBJ1-6
CDR3nt: TGTGCCAGCAGCGACGGAGCAGGGGGAGTGTCACCCCTCCACTTT
CDR3aa: CASSDGAGGVSPLHF

d_gene: -
abundance: -
v_gene: TRBV19
j_gene: TRBJ1-5
CDR3nt: TGTGCCAGTAGTATAGATAGCGGGGTGTGGCAGCCCCAGCATTTT
CDR3aa: CASSIDSGVWQPQHF

d_gene: TRBD1
abundance: -
v_gene: TRBV20-1
j_gene: TRBJ1-1
CDR3nt: TGCAGTGCTAGGCGGACAGGGGTTGCTTTCTTT
CDR3aa: CSARRTGVAFF

d_gene: -
abundance: -
v_gene: TRBV9
j_gene: TRBJ1-1
CDR3nt: TGTGCCAGCAGCGTAGGAGGGTCTACTGAAGCTTTCTTT
CDR3aa: CASSVGGSTEAFF

d_gene: TRBD1
abundance: -
v_gene: TRBV3-1/TRBV3-2
j_gene: TRBJ1-5
CDR3nt: TGTGCCAGCAGCCAAGAGAGGGACAGCGACAAAAATCAGCCCCAGCATTTT
CDR3aa: CASSQERDSDKNQPQHF

d_gene: -
abundance: -
v_gene: TRBV12-3/TRBV12-4
j_gene: TRBJ1-6
CDR3nt: TGTGCCAGCAGCCTAGGGACAATCTCACCCCTCCACTTT
CDR3aa: CASSLGTISPLHF

d_gene: -
abundance: once
v_gene: TRBV6-4
j_gene: TRBJ1-2
CDR3nt: TGTGCCAGCAGTGACTCGGACACGAAAGGTACTGACTATGGCTACACCTTC
CDR3aa: CASSDSDTKGTDYGYTF

d_gene: -
abundance: -
v_gene: TRBV10-3
j_gene: TRBJ1-3
CDR3nt: TGTGCCATCACCCCGGGTGGCTCTGGAAACACCATATATTTT
CDR3aa: CAITPGGSGNTIYF

d_gene: -
abundance: -
v_gene: TRBV6-1
j_gene: TRBJ1-2
CDR3nt: TGTGCCAGCAGTGAAGTACAGGGAAGCTACACCTTC
CDR3aa: CASSEVQGSYTF

d_gene: -
abundance: -
v_gene: TRBV2
j_gene: TRBJ1-1
CDR3nt: TGTGCCAAGAGGCTTTTGAACACTGAAGCTTTCTTT
CDR3aa: CAKRLLNTEAFF

d_gene: TRBD1
abundance: -
v_gene: TRBV11-1
j_gene: TRBJ2-3
CDR3nt: TGTGCCAGCAGCCCCGGGACAGGGGGCACAGATACGCAGTATTTT
CDR3aa: CASSPGTGGTDTQYF

d_gene: -
abundance: -
v_gene: TRBV10-1
j_gene: TRBJ2-7
CDR3nt: TGCGCCAGTACTGAAGCGCGGACCTACGAGCAGTACTTC
CDR3aa: CASTEARTYEQYF

d_gene: -
abundance: -
v_gene: TRBV9
j_gene: TRBJ2-2
CDR3nt: TGTGCCAGCAGCGAAAGAGCGGGCAGGGCGAGTGGCGGGGAGCTGTTTTTT
CDR3aa: CASSERAGRASGGELFF

d_gene: -
abundance: -
v_gene: TRBV11-2
j_gene: TRBJ2-7
CDR3nt: TGTGCCAGCAGCTTAGGGCCCCAGGGCCTCGGCGAGCAGTACTTC
CDR3aa: CASSLGPQGLGEQYF

d_gene: -
abundance: -
v_gene: TRBV2
j_gene: TRBJ2-1
CDR3nt: TGTGCCAGCAGTGCCGACAGTAACTCCTACAATGAGCAGTTCTTC
CDR3aa: CASSADSNSYNEQFF

d_gene: -
abundance: few
v_gene: TRBV5-1
j_gene: TRBJ1-5
CDR3nt: TGCGCCAGCAGCTTGTGGGGGGATGATCAGCCCCAGCATTTT
CDR3aa: CASSLWGDDQPQHF

d_gene: -
abundance: once
v_gene: TRBV19
j_gene: TRBJ2-7
CDR3nt: TGTGCCAGTAGTATCGAACCGCGCTACGAGCAGTACTTC
CDR3aa: CASSIEPRYEQYF

d_gene: -
abundance: -
v_gene: TRBV7-9
j_gene: TRBJ1-2
CDR3nt: TGTGCCAGCAGCTTGGCGGGGGAGTTTGGCTACACCTTC
CDR3aa: CASSLAGEFGYTF

d_gene: -
abundance: -
v_gene: TRBV7-8
j_gene: TRBJ2-5
CDR3nt: TGTGCCAGCAGCTTAGGCGCGGTTAACGCAAACTTC
CDR3aa: CASSLGAVNANF

d_gene: TRBD1
abundance: -
v_gene: TRBV7-8
j_gene: TRBJ2-1
CDR3nt: TGTGCCAGCAGCTGGTCCGACAGGGTCCCCTACAATGAGCAGTTCTTC
CDR3aa: CASSWSDRVPYNEQFF

d_gene: TRBD1
abundance: -
v_gene: TRBV5-1
j_gene: TRBJ2-2
CDR3nt: TGCGCCAGCAGCCCTGCACAGGGGGGGAACACCGGGGAGCTGTTTTTT
CDR3aa: CASSPAQGGNTGELFF

d_gene: TRBD2
abundance: -
v_gene: TRBV11-1
j_gene: TRBJ2-3
CDR3nt: TGTGCCAGCAGCTTCGGGACTAGCCTCACAGATACGCAGTATTTT
CDR3aa: CASSFGTSLTDTQYF

d_gene: -
abundance: few
v_gene: TRBV5-6
j_gene: TRBJ1-1
CDR3nt: TGTGCCAGCAGCTTGTTTCGGCAGGGTGAAGCTTTCTTT
CDR3aa: CASSLFRQGEAFF

d_gene: TRBD2
abundance: once
v_gene: TRBV28
j_gene: TRBJ2-5
CDR3nt: TGTGCCAGCAGGCCCGGACTAGCGGGGTACCAAGAGACCCAGTACTTC
CDR3aa: CASRPGLAGYQETQYF

d_gene: -
abundance: -
v_gene: TRBV5-4
j_gene: TRBJ2-7
CDR3nt: TGTGCCAGCAGCTTGGCCCCGGGGGGCTTATACGAGCAGTACTTC
CDR3aa: CASSLAPGGLYEQYF

d_gene: TRBD2
abundance: -
v_gene: TRBV7-6
j_gene: TRBJ2-5
CDR3nt: TGTGCCAGCAGCTTACGGGGGGCCGGACTAGCGGGGATACAAGAGACCCAGTACTTC
CDR3aa: CASSLRGAGLAGIQETQYF

d_gene: -
abundance: -
v_gene: TRBV6-6
j_gene: TRBJ1-5
CDR3nt: TGTGCCAGCAGTCTTAGTCCCACCCCCAATAGCAATCAGCCCCAGCATTTT
CDR3aa: CASSLSPTPNSNQPQHF

d_gene: -
abundance: -
v_gene: TRBV5-4
j_gene: TRBJ1-6
CDR3nt: TGTGCCAGCAGCCCGGGACAATTCGGCTCCTATAATTCACCCCTCCACTTT
CDR3aa: CASSPGQFGSYNSPLHF

d_gene: -
abundance: few
v_gene: TRBV7-9
j_gene: TRBJ1-4
CDR3nt: TGTGCCAGCAGCTTAGCAGGAGGGGCAGGGAATGAAAAACTGTTTTTT
CDR3aa: CASSLAGGAGNEKLFF

d_gene: TRBD2
abundance: -
v_gene: TRBV29-1
j_gene: TRBJ2-1
CDR3nt: TGCAGCGTTATAGGACTAGCGGGGCCTAATGAGCAGTTCTTC
CDR3aa: CSVIGLAGPNEQFF

d_gene: -
abundance: -
v_gene: TRBV9
j_gene: TRBJ2-1
CDR3nt: TGTGCCAGCAGCGTAGACGGTGAGCAGTTCTTC
CDR3aa: CASSVDGEQFF

d_gene: TRBD2
abundance: -
v_gene: TRBV7-8
j_gene: TRBJ2-7
CDR3nt: TGTGCCAGCAGCTTAGAAACTAGCGGGGGATACGAGCAGTACTTC
CDR3aa: CASSLETSGGYEQYF